One and the same sample provided the 3 T cell receptor beta chains below, sequenced in a study of blood T cell repertoires in COVID-19. TCRdb's copy holds only in-frame clones and misses some; the assay was immunoSEQ multiplex PCR. The sample has approximately 94,000 clones; roughly 80% are singletons. Sequencing was done on a sample of peripheral blood. These receptor sequences come from a human donor in a cohort sampled during active COVID-19.

This clone was picked up a small number of times. The chain joins TRBV19 to TRBJ2-3, with D perhaps matching TRBD1 (5 bases). This CDR3 has 14 amino acids. Germline V gene sequence: CDR1 LNHDA, CDR2 SQIVND (reference sequence). V lost 4 bases and J 2 bases, leaving 10 bases between the germline ends. CDR3 DNA: TGTGCCAGTAGTAGCCCAGGGTCCACAGATACGCAGTATTTT. Translating it yields CASSSPGSTDTQYF.

J is TRBJ1-3 and V is TRBV14, with no clear D. With 3 bases removed from V and 4 bases from J, the gap between germline ends came to 22 bases. CDR1 and CDR2 from the germline V gene are SGHDN and FVKESK. This CDR3 comprises 18 residues. The CDR3 reads CASSQDRGGQFRGNTIYF. The CDR3 nucleotides are TGTGCCAGCAGCCAGGACCGAGGCGGGCAGTTCCGAGGAAACACCATATATTTT.

This chain joins TRBV7-2 and TRBJ1-1, with a possible D match to TRBD1 (5 bases). Per the germline V gene, CDR1 is SGHTA and CDR2 is FQGNSA. V lost 3 bases to trimming and J lost 7 bases, with 24 bases between them. CDR3 size: 17 residues. CDR3 in DNA: TGTGCCAGCAGCTTTACCCAGGGAATTAGATATACCCTTGAAGCTTTCTTT. Its translation is CASSFTQGIRYTLEAFF. The full variable domain, in which reference TRBV7-2 and TRBJ1-1 provide the parts outside the CDR3, is GAGVSQSPSNKVTEKGKDVELRCDPISGHTALYWYRQSLGQGLEFLIYFQGNSAPDKSGLPSDRFSAERTGGSVSTLTIQRTQQEDSAVYLCASSFTQGIRYTLEAFFGQGTRLTVV.